The sequence of this TCR beta chain was determined in a study of CD8+CD57+ T cells in acquired aplastic anemia. The study's findings and limits: A significant difference in CD8+ Simpson's diversity between patients and controls was not found.

Genomic DNA was employed as the template in profiling TCR beta VDJ and CDR3. A single record per CDR3 protein comes from TCRdb applying MiXCR to the reads. Among fewer than 200,000 distinct CDR3 sequences listed, more than 45% were seen once. Concerning this clonotype itself: The antigen is unknown.

Patients picked for sequencing had shown CD8+CD57+ cell expansion detected by flow cytometry. The cohort consisted entirely of patients having severe acquired aplastic anemia. Blood sampling was performed on the patients, and none of them had received therapy by then. Germline CDR1 and CDR2: PRHDT and FYEKMQ (reference sequence). V was clipped by 6 bases and J by 1 base, with 18 bases between them. The CDR3 is 16 amino acids. The sequencing sample was made of sorted CD4+, CD8+, or CD8+CD57+ T cells (not recorded which) from PBMCs. The rearrangement uses TRBV13 and TRBJ1-1; D may be TRBD1 (6 bases). The TCR was taken from a human donor with aplastic anemia. The CDR3 DNA reads as TGTGCCAGCAGACATAGGGGGGCAGAGACGAACACTGAAGCTTTCTTT. Protein: CASRHRGAETNTEAFF.